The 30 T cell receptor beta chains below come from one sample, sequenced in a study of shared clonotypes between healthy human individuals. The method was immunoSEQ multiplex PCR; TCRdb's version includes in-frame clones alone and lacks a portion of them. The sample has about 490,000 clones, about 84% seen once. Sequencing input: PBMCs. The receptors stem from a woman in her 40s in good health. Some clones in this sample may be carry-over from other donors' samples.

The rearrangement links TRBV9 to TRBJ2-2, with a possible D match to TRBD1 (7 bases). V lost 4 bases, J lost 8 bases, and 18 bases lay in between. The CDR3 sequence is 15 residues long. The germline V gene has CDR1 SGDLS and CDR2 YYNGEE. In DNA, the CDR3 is TGTGCCAGCAGCCCCACCATCGCGGGACAGGGGGAGCTGTTTTTT. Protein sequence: CASSPTIAGQGELFF.

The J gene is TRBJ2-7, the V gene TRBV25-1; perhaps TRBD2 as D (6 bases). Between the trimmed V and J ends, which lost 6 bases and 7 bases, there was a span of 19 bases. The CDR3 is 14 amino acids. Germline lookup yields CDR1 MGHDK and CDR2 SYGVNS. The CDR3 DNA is TGTGCCAGCAGCGGGAGAAATTTTTTGAGTGAGCAGTACTTC. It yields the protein CASSGRNFLSEQYF.

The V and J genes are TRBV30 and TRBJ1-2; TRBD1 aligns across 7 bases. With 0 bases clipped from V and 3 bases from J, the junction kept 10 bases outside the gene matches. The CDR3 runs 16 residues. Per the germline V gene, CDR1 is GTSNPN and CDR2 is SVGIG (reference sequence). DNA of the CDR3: TGTGCCTGGAGTGTACAGGGAACAGGGGTAGACTATGGCTACACCTTC. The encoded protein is CAWSVQGTGVDYGYTF.

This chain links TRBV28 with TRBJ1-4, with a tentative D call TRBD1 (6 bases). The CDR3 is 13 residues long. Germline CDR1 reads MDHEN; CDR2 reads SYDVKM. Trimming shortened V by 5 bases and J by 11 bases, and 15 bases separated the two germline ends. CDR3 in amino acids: CASSQGQKGKLFF. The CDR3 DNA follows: TGTGCCAGCAGTCAGGGACAAAAGGGGAAACTGTTTTTT.

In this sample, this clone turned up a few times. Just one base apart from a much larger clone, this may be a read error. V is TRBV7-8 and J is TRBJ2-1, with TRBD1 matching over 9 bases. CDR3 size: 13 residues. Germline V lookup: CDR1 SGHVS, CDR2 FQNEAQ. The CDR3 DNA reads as TGTGCCAGCAGCTCTGACAGGGGGAATGAGCAGCTCTTC. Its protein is CASSSDRGNEQLF.

The DNA of the CDR3 is TGTGCCTGGAGTGTACTGGGAGGGCTAGCGGGAGTCACCGGGGAGCTGTTTTTT. It yields the protein CAWSVLGGLAGVTGELFF. The chain joins TRBV30 to TRBJ2-2, with TRBD2 matching 10 bases. V lost 0 bases and J lost 4; bases outside the gene matches: 11. The CDR3 length is 18 residues. CDR1 is GTSNPN and CDR2 is SVGIG in the germline V gene (reference sequence).

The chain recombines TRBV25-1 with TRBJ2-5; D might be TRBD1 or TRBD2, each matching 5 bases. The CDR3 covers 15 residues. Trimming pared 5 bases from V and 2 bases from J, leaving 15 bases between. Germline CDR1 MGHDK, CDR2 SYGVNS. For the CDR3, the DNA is TGTGCCAGCAGTCTGACCGGGACGGTACAAGAGACCCAGTACTTC. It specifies CASSLTGTVQETQYF. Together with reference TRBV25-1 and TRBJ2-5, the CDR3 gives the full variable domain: EADIYQTPRYLVIGTGKKITLECSQTMGHDKMYWYQQDPGMELHLIHYSYGVNSTEKGDLSSESTVSRIRTEHFPLTLESARPSHTSQYLCASSLTGTVQETQYFGPGTRLLVL.

CDR3 DNA: TGCGCCAGCAGCTTGGTAGGACAGACAGTTGGCTATGGCTACACCTTC. Its protein is CASSLVGQTVGYGYTF. The chain combines TRBV5-1 with TRBJ1-2, with a weak D call TRBD1 (6 bases). This CDR3 region has 16 residues. Trimming took 0 bases from V and 4 from J, leaving 16 bases between them. Germline lookup yields CDR1 SGHRS and CDR2 YFSETQ.

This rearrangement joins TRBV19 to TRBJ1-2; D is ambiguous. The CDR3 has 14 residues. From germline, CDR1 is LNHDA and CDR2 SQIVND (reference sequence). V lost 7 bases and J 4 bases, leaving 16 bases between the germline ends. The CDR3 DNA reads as TGTGCCAGTACCTCGGGCGACATGAGCTATGGCTACACCTTC. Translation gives CASTSGDMSYGYTF.

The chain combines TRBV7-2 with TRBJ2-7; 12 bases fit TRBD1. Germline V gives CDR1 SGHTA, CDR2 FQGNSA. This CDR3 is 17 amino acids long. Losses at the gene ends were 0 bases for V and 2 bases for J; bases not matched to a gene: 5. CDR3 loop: CASSLAGTGGLTYEQYF. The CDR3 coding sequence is TGTGCCAGCAGCTTAGCCGGGACAGGGGGCCTTACCTACGAGCAGTACTTC.

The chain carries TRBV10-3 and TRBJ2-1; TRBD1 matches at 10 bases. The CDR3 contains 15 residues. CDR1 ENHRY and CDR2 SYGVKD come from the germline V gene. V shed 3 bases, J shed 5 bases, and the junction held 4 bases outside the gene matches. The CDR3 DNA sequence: TGTGCCATCAGTGAAGGGACAGGGGCAGACAATGAGCAGTTCTTC. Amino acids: CAISEGTGADNEQFF.

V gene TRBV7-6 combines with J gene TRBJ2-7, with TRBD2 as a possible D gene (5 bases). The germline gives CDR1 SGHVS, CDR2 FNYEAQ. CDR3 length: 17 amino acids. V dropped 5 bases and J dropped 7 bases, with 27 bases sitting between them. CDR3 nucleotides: TGTGCCAGCAGCCCGGGGATGGACGGAGTACGTGGTGGGGAGCAGTACTTC. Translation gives CASSPGMDGVRGGEQYF.

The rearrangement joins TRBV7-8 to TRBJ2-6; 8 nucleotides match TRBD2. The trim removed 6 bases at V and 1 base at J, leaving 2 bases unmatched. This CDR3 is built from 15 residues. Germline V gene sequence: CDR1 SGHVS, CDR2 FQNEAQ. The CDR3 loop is CASRTGGSGANVLTF. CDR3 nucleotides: TGTGCCAGCAGGACGGGGGGGTCTGGGGCCAACGTCCTGACTTTC.

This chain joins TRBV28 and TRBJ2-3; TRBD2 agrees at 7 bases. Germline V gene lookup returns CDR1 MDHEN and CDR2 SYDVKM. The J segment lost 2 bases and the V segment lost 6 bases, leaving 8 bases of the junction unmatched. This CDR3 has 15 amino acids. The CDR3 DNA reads TGTGCCAGCAGACCTCTAGCGGTATACACAGATACGCAGTATTTT. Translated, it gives CASRPLAVYTDTQYF. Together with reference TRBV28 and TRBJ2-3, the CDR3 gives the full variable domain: DVKVTQSSRYLVKRTGEKVFLECVQDMDHENMFWYRQDPGLGLRLIYFSYDVKMKEKGDIPEGYSVSREKKERFSLILESASTNQTSMYLCASRPLAVYTDTQYFGPGTRLTVL.

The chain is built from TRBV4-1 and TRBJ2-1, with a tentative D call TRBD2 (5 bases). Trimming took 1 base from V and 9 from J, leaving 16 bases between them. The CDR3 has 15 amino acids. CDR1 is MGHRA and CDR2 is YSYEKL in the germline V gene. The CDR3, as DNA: TGCGCCAGCAGCCAAGCCCCATTAGCGTCCATTGAGCAGTTCTTC. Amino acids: CASSQAPLASIEQFF.

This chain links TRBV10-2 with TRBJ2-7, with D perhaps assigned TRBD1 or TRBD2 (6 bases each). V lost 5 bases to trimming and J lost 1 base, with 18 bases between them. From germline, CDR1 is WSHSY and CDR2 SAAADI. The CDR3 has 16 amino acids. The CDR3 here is CASSYLFGGASYEQYF. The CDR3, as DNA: TGCGCCAGCAGTTACCTCTTCGGGGGCGCATCCTACGAGCAGTACTTC.

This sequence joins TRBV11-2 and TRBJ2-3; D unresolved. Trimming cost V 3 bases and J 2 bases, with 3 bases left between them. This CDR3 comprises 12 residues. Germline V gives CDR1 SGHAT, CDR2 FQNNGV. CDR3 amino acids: CASSFLTDTQYF. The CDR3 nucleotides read TGTGCCAGCAGCTTCCTCACAGATACGCAGTATTTT.

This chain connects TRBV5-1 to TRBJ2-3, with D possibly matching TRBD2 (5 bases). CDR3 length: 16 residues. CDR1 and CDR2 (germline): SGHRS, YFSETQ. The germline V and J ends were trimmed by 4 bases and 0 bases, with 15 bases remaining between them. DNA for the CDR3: TGCGCCAGCAGCCCGGGGATCGCACTTAGCACAGATACGCAGTATTTT. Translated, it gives CASSPGIALSTDTQYF.

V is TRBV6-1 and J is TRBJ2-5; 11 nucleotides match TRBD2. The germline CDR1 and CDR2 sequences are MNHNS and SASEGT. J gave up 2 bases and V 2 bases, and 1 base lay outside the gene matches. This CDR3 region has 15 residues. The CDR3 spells CASSELAGGQETQYF. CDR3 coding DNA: TGTGCCAGCAGTGAATTAGCGGGAGGGCAAGAGACCCAGTACTTC.

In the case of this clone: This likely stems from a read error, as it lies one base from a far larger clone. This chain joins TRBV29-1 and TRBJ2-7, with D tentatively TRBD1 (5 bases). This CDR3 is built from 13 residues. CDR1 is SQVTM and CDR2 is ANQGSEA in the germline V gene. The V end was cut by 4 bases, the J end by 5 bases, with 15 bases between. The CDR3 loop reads CSVGRGKTDEQYF. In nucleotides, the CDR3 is TGCAGCGTTGGTAGGGGCAAAACTGACGAGCAGTACTTC.

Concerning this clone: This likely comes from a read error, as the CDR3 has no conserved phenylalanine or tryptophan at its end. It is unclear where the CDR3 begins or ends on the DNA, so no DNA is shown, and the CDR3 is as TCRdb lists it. The CDR3 protein is CASSHIQGEYH. The chain recombines TRBV23-1 with TRBJ1-4. TRBV23-1 is reported as an ORF; its role is uncertain. Ends included, the CDR3 has 11 residues.

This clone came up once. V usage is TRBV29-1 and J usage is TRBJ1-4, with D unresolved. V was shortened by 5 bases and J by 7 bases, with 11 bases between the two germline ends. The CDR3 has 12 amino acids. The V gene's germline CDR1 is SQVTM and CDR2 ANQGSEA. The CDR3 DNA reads TGCAGCGTTTTGAGGGATCGTGAAAAACTGTTTTTT. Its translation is CSVLRDREKLFF.

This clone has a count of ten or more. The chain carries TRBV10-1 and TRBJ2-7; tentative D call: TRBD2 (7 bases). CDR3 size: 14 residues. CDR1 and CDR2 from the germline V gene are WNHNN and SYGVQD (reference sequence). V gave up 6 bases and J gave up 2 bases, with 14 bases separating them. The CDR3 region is CASRGGGRPYEQYF. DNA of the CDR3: TGCGCCAGCAGGGGGGGCGGGAGACCCTACGAGCAGTACTTC.

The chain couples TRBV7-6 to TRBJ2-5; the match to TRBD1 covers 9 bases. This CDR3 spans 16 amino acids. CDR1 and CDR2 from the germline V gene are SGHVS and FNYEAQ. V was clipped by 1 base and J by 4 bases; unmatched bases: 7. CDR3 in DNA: TGTGCCAGCAGCTTAGTCTCCGGGACAGGGAGAGAGACCCAGTACTTC. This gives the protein CASSLVSGTGRETQYF.

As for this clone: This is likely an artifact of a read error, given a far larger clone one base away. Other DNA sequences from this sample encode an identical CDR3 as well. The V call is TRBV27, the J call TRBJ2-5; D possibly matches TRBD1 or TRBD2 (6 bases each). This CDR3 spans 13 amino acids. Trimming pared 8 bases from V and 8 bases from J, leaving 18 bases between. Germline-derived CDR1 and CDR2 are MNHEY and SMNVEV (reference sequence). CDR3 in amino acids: CASSGTPRGTQYF. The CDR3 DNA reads TGTGCCAGCTCAGGGACTCCCAGGGGCACCCAGTACTTC.

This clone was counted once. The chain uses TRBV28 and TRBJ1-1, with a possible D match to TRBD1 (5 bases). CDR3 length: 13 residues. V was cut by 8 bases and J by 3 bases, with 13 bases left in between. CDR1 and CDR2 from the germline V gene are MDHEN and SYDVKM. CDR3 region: CASAIRDHTEAFF. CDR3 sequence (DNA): TGTGCCAGCGCCATCCGGGACCACACTGAAGCTTTCTTT.

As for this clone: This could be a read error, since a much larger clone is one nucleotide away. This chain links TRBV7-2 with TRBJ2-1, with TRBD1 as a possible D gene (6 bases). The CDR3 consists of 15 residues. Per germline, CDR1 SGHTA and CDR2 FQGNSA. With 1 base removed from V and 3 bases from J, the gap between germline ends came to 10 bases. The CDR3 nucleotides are TGTGCCAGCAGCTTAGGGGACACCCTCTACAATGAGCAGTTCTTC. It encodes CASSLGDTLYNEQFF.

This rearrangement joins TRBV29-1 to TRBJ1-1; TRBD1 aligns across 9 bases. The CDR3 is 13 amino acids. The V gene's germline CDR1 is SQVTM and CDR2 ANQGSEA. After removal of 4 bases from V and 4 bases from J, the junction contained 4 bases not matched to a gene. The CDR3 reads CSVVSTGGTEAFF. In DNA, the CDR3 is TGCAGCGTTGTCTCGACAGGGGGCACTGAAGCTTTCTTT.

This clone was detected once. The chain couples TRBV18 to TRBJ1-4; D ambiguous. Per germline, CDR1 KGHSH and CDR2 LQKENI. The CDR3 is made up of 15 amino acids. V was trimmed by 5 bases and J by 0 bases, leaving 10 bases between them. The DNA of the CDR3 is TGTGCCAGCTCAGAAGGGATGGCAACTAATGAAAAACTGTTTTTT. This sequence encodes CASSEGMATNEKLFF.

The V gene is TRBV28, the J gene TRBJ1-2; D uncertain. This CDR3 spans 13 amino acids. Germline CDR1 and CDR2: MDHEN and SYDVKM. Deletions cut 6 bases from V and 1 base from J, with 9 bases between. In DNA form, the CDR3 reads TGTGCCAGCAGGGACTCCCGTAACTATGGCTACACCTTC. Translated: CASRDSRNYGYTF.